This T cell receptor (beta chain) was retrieved from a study of shared clonotypes between healthy human individuals. Study-wide results and limits: Sharing across four donors was highest in naive CD4 (roughly 5%) and lowest in memory CD8 (roughly 0.4%).

V lost 0 bases to trimming and J lost 4 bases, with 9 bases between them. CDR1 is MNHEY and CDR2 is SVGAGI in the germline V gene. This CDR3 has 15 residues. A remark on this clone: Its specificity is not known.

The data were produced by immunoSEQ multiplex PCR, yet TCRdb's version contains in-frame clones alone and is incomplete. The data show fewer than 3 million clones, with around 90% seen just once and about 0.41% held by the top ten. This TCR derives from a man aged 18-30 years in good health. Some clones in this sample may be carry-over from other donors' samples. The rearrangement links TRBV6-5 to TRBJ1-4; no reliable D call. The sequenced sample consisted of naive CD4+ T cells from PBMCs. Sample subset: CD45RA+ positively selected. Written as DNA, the CDR3 is TGTGCCAGCAGTTACTCAGGGTCTAGTAATGAAAAACTGTTTTTT. It is translated as CASSYSGSSNEKLFF.